One sample yielded the 26 T cell receptor beta chains listed below, sequenced in a study of shared clonotypes between healthy human individuals. Profiling relied on immunoSEQ multiplex PCR, and the TCRdb table lists in-frame clones only, not all of them. The sample carries under 1,100,000 clones, 78% recorded once. Sequenced input: memory CD4+ T cells from PBMCs. This sample's subset: CD45RA-negative fraction. These TCRs come from a man younger than 30 in good health. Some clones in this sample may be carry-over from other donors' samples.

A remark on this clone: At the DNA level, this CDR3 is encoded by other sequences in the same sample as well. This chain links TRBV28 with TRBJ1-4; D not certain. This CDR3 comprises 12 residues. Between the trimmed V and J ends, which lost 2 bases and 4 bases, there was a span of 2 bases. CDR1 and CDR2 (germline): MDHEN, SYDVKM. The CDR3, as DNA: TGTGCCAGCAGTTTAAATAATGAAAAACTGTTTTTT. Translated, it gives CASSLNNEKLFF.

Comments on this clone: Other nucleotide sequences from this sample produce the same CDR3. The V call is TRBV5-1, the J call TRBJ2-1; the match to TRBD2 covers 8 bases. Trimming removed 0 bases from V and 4 bases from J; junction bases left unmatched: 3. The CDR3 contains 15 residues. Germline V gives CDR1 SGHRS, CDR2 YFSETQ. The CDR3 here is CASSLASGSYNEQFF. In DNA form, the CDR3 reads TGCGCCAGCAGCTTGGCGAGCGGGAGTTACAATGAGCAGTTCTTC.

The V and J genes are TRBV6-5 and TRBJ2-1, with D possibly TRBD2 on 6 matching bases. The V gene's germline CDR1 is MNHEY and CDR2 SVGAGI. The CDR3 covers 13 residues. Between the trimmed V and J ends, which lost 6 bases and 9 bases, there was a span of 15 bases. This CDR3 is CASSQLAASEQFF. The CDR3, as DNA: TGTGCCAGCAGCCAACTAGCTGCGAGTGAGCAGTTCTTC.

J is TRBJ2-1 and V is TRBV7-3; D call uncertain. The germline V gene encodes CDR1 SGHTA and CDR2 FQGTGA. The CDR3 consists of 15 residues. The ends were cut back, 5 bases at V and 5 bases at J, with 16 bases in the middle. The CDR3 is CASSPNWQPNNEQFF. The CDR3 DNA is TGTGCCAGCAGCCCAAACTGGCAACCAAACAATGAGCAGTTCTTC. The whole variable domain, filled in from reference TRBV7-3 and TRBJ2-1, reads GAGVSQTPSNKVTEKGKYVELRCDPISGHTALYWYRQSLGQGPEFLIYFQGTGAADDSGLPNDRFFAVRPEGSVSTLKIQRTERGDSAVYLCASSPNWQPNNEQFFGPGTRLTVL.

V and J are TRBV6-1 and TRBJ1-5; D not resolved. V dropped 4 bases and J dropped 5 bases, with 12 bases sitting between them. Per germline, CDR1 MNHNS and CDR2 SASEGT. This CDR3 spans 14 amino acids. Written as DNA, the CDR3 is TGTGCCAGCAGTGGGAGAGGGCCCTATCAGCCCCAGCATTTT. Translation: CASSGRGPYQPQHF.

This chain connects TRBV4-1 to TRBJ2-7; 12 bases line up with TRBD2. V lost 1 base and J lost 3; bases outside the gene matches: 4. This CDR3 has 16 amino acids. Germline V CDR1 and CDR2: MGHRA, YSYEKL. The CDR3, as DNA: TGCGCCAGCAGCCAAGCGCTAGCGGGAGGGTTCTACGAGCAGTACTTC. It specifies CASSQALAGGFYEQYF.

The chain carries TRBV5-1 and TRBJ2-5; D may be TRBD1 (6 bases). V lost 0 bases to trimming and J lost 5 bases, with 14 bases between them. CDR3 length equals 15 residues. The germline CDR1 and CDR2 sequences are SGHRS and YFSETQ. The DNA for the CDR3 is TGCGCCAGCAGCTTGGCCATCAGGGGAAGGGAGACCCAGTACTTC. It is translated as CASSLAIRGRETQYF.

The V call is TRBV5-1, the J call TRBJ1-2; 8 bases are shared with TRBD1. The V gene end was trimmed by 4 bases and the J gene end by 10 bases; junction bases not matched to a gene: 6. CDR1 and CDR2 from the germline V gene are SGHRS and YFSETQ. The CDR3 length is 12 residues. DNA of the CDR3: TGCGCCAGCAGCAAATCGGACAGGGACTACACCTTC. It is translated as CASSKSDRDYTF.

This chain joins TRBV5-6 and TRBJ2-1, with TRBD2 matching over 9 bases. The germline CDR1 and CDR2 sequences are SGHDT and YYEEEE. The trim removed 3 bases at V and 8 bases at J, leaving 18 bases unmatched. This CDR3 has 18 residues. The CDR3 region has the DNA TGTGCCAGCAGCTCCACTCAGACAGGGTTCGAGCGGGAGGATGAGCAGTTCTTC. Protein sequence: CASSSTQTGFEREDEQFF.

This chain connects TRBV30 to TRBJ1-4, with a weak D call TRBD1 (5 bases). V gave up 0 bases and J gave up 8 bases, with 13 bases separating them. There are 14 residues in the CDR3. The germline CDR1 and CDR2 sequences are GTSNPN and SVGIG (reference sequence). CDR3 in amino acids: CAWSVSRGEEKLFF. The CDR3 coding sequence is TGTGCCTGGAGTGTTAGCCGGGGCGAAGAAAAACTGTTTTTT.

CDR3 region: CASRPVGGGYYEQYF. Here the CDR3 DNA reads TGTGCCAGCAGGCCCGTTGGTGGCGGGTACTACGAGCAGTACTTC. The chain joins TRBV6-5 to TRBJ2-7; a weak D match, TRBD2 (5 bases). There are 15 residues in the CDR3. In germline, CDR1 is MNHEY, CDR2 SVGAGI. The V end was cut by 6 bases, the J end by 3 bases, with 18 bases between.

This rearrangement joins TRBV5-1 to TRBJ2-1; 9 bases are shared with TRBD2. CDR3 length: 15 amino acids. Trimming cost V 4 bases and J 6 bases; bases outside gene matches: 8. Germline assignment: CDR1 SGHRS and CDR2 YFSETQ. Written as DNA, the CDR3 is TGCGCCAGCAGCCCCCCTAGCGGGACCGGCAATGAGCAGTTCTTC. Amino acid sequence: CASSPPSGTGNEQFF.

Note on this clone: At the DNA level, this CDR3 is encoded by other sequences in the same sample as well. This chain links TRBV7-9 with TRBJ1-4; no clear D gene. The CDR3 spans 14 residues. Germline V gene lookup returns CDR1 SEHNR and CDR2 FQNEAQ (reference sequence). V dropped 1 base and J dropped 7 bases, with 10 bases sitting between them. The CDR3 DNA follows: TGTGCCAGCAGCTTAGGAGGGTTGAGTGAAAAACTGTTTTTT. The encoded protein is CASSLGGLSEKLFF.

The chain recombines TRBV18 with TRBJ1-4, with D perhaps TRBD1 (5 bases). Between the trimmed V and J ends, which lost 2 bases and 7 bases, there was a span of 5 bases. The CDR3 covers 12 residues. CDR1 and CDR2 from the germline V gene are KGHSH and LQKENI. CDR3 in amino acids: CASSPGGEKLFF. The CDR3 DNA is TGTGCCAGCTCACCAGGGGGTGAAAAACTGTTTTTT.

The chain uses TRBV2 and TRBJ1-5; D ambiguous. CDR1 is SNHLY, CDR2 FYNNEI, per germline. V was cut by 4 bases and J by 0 bases, with 10 bases left in between. The CDR3 runs 15 residues. The CDR3: CASSGEAYSNQPQHF. The CDR3 nucleotides are TGTGCCAGCAGTGGAGAAGCCTATAGCAATCAGCCCCAGCATTTT. The full variable domain, completed using reference TRBV2 and TRBJ1-5, is EPEVTQTPSHQVTQMGQEVILRCVPISNHLYFYWYRQILGQKVEFLVSFYNNEISEKSEIFDDQFSVERPDGSNFTLKIRSTKLEDSAMYFCASSGEAYSNQPQHFGDGTRLSIL.

The chain links TRBV25-1 to TRBJ1-1, with D possibly being TRBD1 (6 bases). There are 15 residues in the CDR3. V lost 7 bases and J lost 4, with 19 bases in between. Germline CDR1 is MGHDK and CDR2 is SYGVNS. The CDR3 region has the DNA TGTGCCAGCACCGAATATCGGCAGGGGATCACTGAAGCTTTCTTT. Amino acids: CASTEYRQGITEAFF.

This chain links TRBV29-1 with TRBJ2-7; the match to TRBD2 covers 7 bases. This CDR3 is built from 14 residues. The V gene end was trimmed by 6 bases and the J gene end by 2 bases; junction bases not matched to a gene: 10. Germline V lookup: CDR1 SQVTM, CDR2 ANQGSEA. The CDR3 spells CSVSNRGVAYEQYF. In DNA form, the CDR3 reads TGCAGCGTCTCTAATCGGGGGGTAGCCTACGAGCAGTACTTC.

The CDR3 spells CASSGRTGREETQYF. In DNA form, the CDR3 reads TGCGCCAGCAGCGGCAGGACAGGGAGAGAGGAGACCCAGTACTTC. The chain employs TRBV5-1 and TRBJ2-5, with 8 bases lining up with TRBD1. CDR3 size: 15 residues. Germline V lookup: CDR1 SGHRS, CDR2 YFSETQ. Losses at the gene ends were 4 bases for V and 5 bases for J; bases not matched to a gene: 10. The entire variable domain, with the rest obtained from reference TRBV5-1 and TRBJ2-5, is as follows: KAGVTQTPRYLIKTRGQQVTLSCSPISGHRSVSWYQQTPGQGLQFLFEYFSETQRNKGNFPGRFSGRQFSNSRSEMNVSTLELGDSALYLCASSGRTGREETQYFGPGTRLLVL.

The rearrangement joins TRBV28 to TRBJ1-3; 11 bases are shared with TRBD1. CDR1 MDHEN and CDR2 SYDVKM come from the germline V gene. There are 16 residues in the CDR3. J lost 4 bases, V lost 6 bases, and 8 bases had no gene match. The CDR3 loop is CASSSYRDRGGNTIYF. CDR3 coding DNA: TGTGCCAGCAGCTCTTACAGGGACAGGGGGGGAAACACCATATATTTT.

This clone was counted a few times. J is TRBJ2-3 and V is TRBV30; no clear D. This CDR3 spans 14 amino acids. Germline loops: CDR1 GTSNPN, CDR2 SVGIG (reference sequence). V was clipped by 0 bases and J by 0 bases, with 7 bases between them. The CDR3 sequence: CAWSVGPSTDTQYF. The CDR3 DNA reads TGTGCCTGGAGTGTAGGTCCCAGCACAGATACGCAGTATTTT.

The rearrangement links TRBV4-2 to TRBJ2-1; TRBD1 aligns across 10 bases. V trimming: 1 base; J trimming: 4 bases; junction bases outside the gene matches: 10. The CDR3 runs 18 residues. Germline V gene lookup returns CDR1 LGHNA and CDR2 YNFKEQ. CDR3 sequence (DNA): TGTGCCAGCAGCCAAGTAAAGCTCCGGGACAGGGGATACAATGAGCAGTTCTTC. Amino acid sequence: CASSQVKLRDRGYNEQFF.

This clone has only one observation. V is TRBV7-2 and J is TRBJ2-7; TRBD2 agrees at 8 bases. From germline, CDR1 is SGHTA and CDR2 FQGNSA. Trimming cost V 8 bases and J 3 bases; bases outside gene matches: 12. This CDR3 spans 15 amino acids. DNA for the CDR3: TGTGCCAGCTCCAGCAGGGCGGGAGGAGGCTACGAGCAGTACTTC. It is translated as CASSSRAGGGYEQYF.

This clone has only a few counts. The chain links TRBV27 to TRBJ1-2; 10 bases agree with TRBD1. V gave up 6 bases and J gave up 2 bases; unmatched junction bases: 9. The CDR3 loop spans 16 amino acids. Looked up from germline, CDR1 is MNHEY and CDR2 is SMNVEV (reference sequence). CDR3 in DNA: TGTGCCAGCAGAGGGGGAACGGGACAGGGGAACTATGGCTACACCTTC. Its protein is CASRGGTGQGNYGYTF.

This chain uses TRBV28 with TRBJ2-3; D unresolved. The CDR3 loop spans 14 amino acids. The germline V gene encodes CDR1 MDHEN and CDR2 SYDVKM. V was cut by 2 bases and J by 0 bases, with 6 bases left in between. The CDR3 bases are TGTGCCAGCAGTTTAGAGGCCAGCACAGATACGCAGTATTTT. Amino acid sequence: CASSLEASTDTQYF.

The V call is TRBV7-8, the J call TRBJ2-1; 8 nucleotides align to TRBD2. CDR3 length equals 12 residues. Germline values: CDR1 SGHVS, CDR2 FQNEAQ. With 4 bases clipped from V and 13 bases from J, the junction kept 6 bases outside the gene matches. Here the CDR3 reads CASSSQAGDQFF. The CDR3 bases are TGTGCCAGCAGCTCACAAGCGGGAGACCAGTTCTTC. The full variable domain, completed using reference TRBV7-8 and TRBJ2-1, is GAGVSQSPRYKVAKRGQDVALRCDPISGHVSLFWYQQALGQGPEFLTYFQNEAQLDKSGLPSDRFFAERPEGSVSTLKIQRTQQEDSAVYLCASSSQAGDQFFGPGTRLTVL.

The chain carries TRBV18 and TRBJ2-4; D gene uncertain. This CDR3 comprises 16 residues. CDR1 KGHSH and CDR2 LQKENI come from the germline V gene. V lost 6 bases to trimming and J lost 0 bases, with 15 bases between them. The CDR3 region is CASSGSEMLAKNIQYF. The CDR3 DNA follows: TGTGCCAGCTCTGGGTCAGAGATGCTAGCCAAAAACATTCAGTACTTC.